One sample yielded the 27 T cell receptor beta chains listed below, sequenced in a study of T-cell reconstitution after alpha-beta-depleted transplantation in children. It was with unique molecular identifiers that the TCRbeta library was prepared. TCRdb passed the PCR reads through MiXCR, listing each CDR3 protein once. The table shows some 590,000 distinct CDR3 sequences, with over 9.5% occurring only once. The material sequenced was PBMCs from the stem cell graft donor, taken from the stem cell graft. The receptors derive from a human donor who donated a stem cell graft to a child with acute myeloid leukemia.

There are a few counts of this clonotype. This chain's CDR3 is CASSPSRNTGELFF. In DNA form, the CDR3 reads TGTGCCAGCAGTCCCTCTAGGAACACCGGGGAGCTGTTTTTT. The chain recombines TRBV7-2 with TRBJ2-2; no reliable D call. Deletions cut 6 bases from V and 1 base from J, with 9 bases between. This CDR3 contains 14 residues. The germline gives CDR1 SGHTA, CDR2 FQGNSA.

This clonotype was detected only a few times. The chain links TRBV7-9 to TRBJ2-5, with D perhaps assigned TRBD1 or TRBD2 (5 bases each). V lost 2 bases to trimming and J lost 4 bases, with 11 bases between them. Germline CDR1 is SEHNR and CDR2 is FQNEAQ (reference sequence). The CDR3 totals 14 residues. This chain's CDR3 is CASSLSSGAETQYF. CDR3 bases: TGTGCCAGCAGCTTATCATCCGGGGCAGAGACCCAGTACTTC.

The CDR3 nucleotides read TGCAGCGTCCGGACAGGGGGCCGCGGCTACACCTTC. Its translation: CSVRTGGRGYTF. The J gene is TRBJ1-2, the V gene TRBV29-1; TRBD1 matches at 11 bases. This CDR3 contains 12 residues. Germline CDR1 SQVTM, CDR2 ANQGSEA. V shed 6 bases, J shed 8 bases, and the junction held 5 bases outside the gene matches.

At least ten counts were recorded for this clonotype. This chain links TRBV6-2 or TRBV6-3 with TRBJ2-7, with D possibly called TRBD1 or TRBD2 (5 bases each). The germline V and J ends were trimmed by 6 bases and 1 base, with 13 bases remaining between them. The CDR3 is 14 residues long. The germline V gene encodes CDR1 MNHEY and CDR2 SVGEGT. In DNA, the CDR3 is TGTGCCAGCAGGACCGGGACGCTTTCCTACGAGCAGTACTTC. It encodes CASRTGTLSYEQYF.

The chain uses TRBV7-9 and TRBJ2-5; TRBD2 is a possible D gene (6 bases). Germline V gene lookup returns CDR1 SEHNR and CDR2 FQNEAQ (reference sequence). The V and J ends lost 5 bases and 0 bases respectively, with 19 bases between them. The CDR3 runs 17 residues. For the CDR3, the DNA is TGTGCCAGCAGCGGAGGAGGGCTAGCGAGGAACCAAGAGACCCAGTACTTC. It encodes CASSGGGLARNQETQYF.

This clonotype was seen at least ten times. V gene TRBV20-1 combines with J gene TRBJ2-3; 12 bases fit TRBD2. CDR1 is DFQATT and CDR2 is SNEGSKA in the germline V gene (reference sequence). The CDR3 is made up of 17 amino acids. The V segment lost 6 bases and the J segment 0 bases; nucleotides outside the gene matches: 10. The CDR3 loop reads CSAFGLAGPTSTDTQYF. For the CDR3, the DNA is TGCAGTGCCTTCGGACTAGCGGGACCTACTAGCACAGATACGCAGTATTTT.

This chain links TRBV2 with TRBJ1-5; D unresolved. V lost 4 bases, J lost 5 bases, and 24 bases lay in between. The CDR3 contains 18 residues. Germline V gene lookup returns CDR1 SNHLY and CDR2 FYNNEI. The CDR3 here is CASSVKVGTQVPDQPQHF. For the CDR3, the DNA is TGTGCCAGCAGTGTTAAAGTGGGAACCCAGGTTCCCGATCAGCCCCAGCATTTT.

This clonotype was observed a few times. This sequence joins TRBV7-9 and TRBJ2-3; D might be TRBD1 (6 bases). Trimming removed 5 bases from V and 2 bases from J, with 14 bases in between. This CDR3 contains 15 residues. CDR1 is SEHNR, CDR2 FQNEAQ, per germline (reference sequence). The CDR3 nucleotides read TGTGCCAGCAGCGTACAGGGTTGGGACACAGATACGCAGTATTTT. Amino acids: CASSVQGWDTDTQYF.

This clonotype was seen ten or more times. Here the CDR3 reads CASSLVGGPSSYEQYF. CDR3 in DNA: TGTGCCAGCAGTTTAGTGGGGGGCCCGAGCTCCTACGAGCAGTACTTC. This chain joins TRBV12-3 or TRBV12-4 and TRBJ2-7; D is perhaps TRBD1 or TRBD2 (6 bases each). V lost 1 base to trimming and J lost 0 bases, with 13 bases between them. The CDR3 runs 16 residues.

This clonotype was observed a handful of times. V usage is TRBV24-1 and J usage is TRBJ2-3, with TRBD2 as a possible D gene (6 bases). The CDR3 is 17 residues long. CDR1 is KGHDR and CDR2 is SFDVKD in the germline V gene. V shed 0 bases and J shed 2 bases, with 14 bases lying between them. The CDR3 nucleotides read TGTGCCACCAGTGATTTGACGGCAGGGACTTTCACAGATACGCAGTATTTT. Translating gives CATSDLTAGTFTDTQYF.

The chain couples TRBV19 to TRBJ2-1; 7 bases fit TRBD2. V dropped 3 bases and J dropped 7; count of bases not matched to a gene: 12. CDR3 length: 16 residues. Germline CDR1 LNHDA, CDR2 SQIVND (reference sequence). The CDR3 DNA is TGTGCCAGTAGTATCCCCGGGACTACCTTTGAAAATGAGCAGTTCTTC. It codes for CASSIPGTTFENEQFF.

The chain uses TRBV5-1 and TRBJ2-7; a weak D match, TRBD2 (5 bases). Germline V CDR1 and CDR2: SGHRS, YFSETQ. This CDR3 spans 15 amino acids. The V and J ends lost 6 bases and 0 bases respectively, with 16 bases between them. CDR3 nucleotide sequence: TGCGCCAGCATTCTATCAGCGGTGAGCTCCTACGAGCAGTACTTC. This encodes CASILSAVSSYEQYF.

This clonotype was counted a few times. The CDR3 DNA reads as TGTGCCAGCAGCTTAGGGGGAAGAAAGACCGGGGAGCTGTTTTTT. Protein sequence: CASSLGGRKTGELFF. This chain links TRBV7-2 with TRBJ2-2; D remains unclear. Between the trimmed V and J ends, which lost 1 base and 5 bases, there was a span of 11 bases. CDR1 and CDR2 from the germline V gene are SGHTA and FQGNSA. This CDR3 spans 15 amino acids. The full variable domain, its missing parts supplied by reference TRBV7-2 and TRBJ2-2, is GAGVSQSPSNKVTEKGKDVELRCDPISGHTALYWYRQSLGQGLEFLIYFQGNSAPDKSGLPSDRFSAERTGGSVSTLTIQRTQQEDSAVYLCASSLGGRKTGELFFGEGSRLTVL.

This clonotype showed up just a few times. J is TRBJ2-7 and V is TRBV20-1; perhaps TRBD1 as D (5 bases). V lost 3 bases and J lost 6, with 15 bases in between. This CDR3 is 13 amino acids long. The germline gives CDR1 DFQATT, CDR2 SNEGSKA (reference sequence). The CDR3 loop reads CSASDYIGAEQYF. The CDR3 DNA reads as TGCAGTGCTAGTGATTACATTGGGGCCGAGCAGTACTTC.

The table lists this clonotype with a few counts. The chain couples TRBV7-2 to TRBJ2-2; weak D call: TRBD1 (5 bases). The ends were cut back, 3 bases at V and 6 bases at J, with 11 bases in the middle. Germline lookup yields CDR1 SGHTA and CDR2 FQGNSA. CDR3 length equals 14 residues. The CDR3 protein is CASSFRTSSGELFF. The CDR3 nucleotides read TGTGCCAGCAGCTTCAGGACATCCTCCGGGGAGCTGTTTTTT.

This chain connects TRBV6-2 or TRBV6-3 to TRBJ1-5; D perhaps matches TRBD1 (5 bases). Germline V gene sequence: CDR1 MNHEY, CDR2 SVGEGT. V was pared by 7 bases and J by 3 bases, with 13 bases between. CDR3 length: 14 residues. The CDR3 loop reads CASTLGAPNQPQHF. The CDR3 coding sequence is TGTGCCAGCACCCTAGGGGCACCCAATCAGCCCCAGCATTTT.

This chain connects TRBV2 to TRBJ2-1; 9 bases fit TRBD2. The CDR3 is 15 residues long. Per the germline V gene, CDR1 is SNHLY and CDR2 is FYNNEI. V was clipped by 2 bases and J by 6 bases; unmatched bases: 5. The CDR3 loop is CASSETRGRANEQFF. The CDR3 region has the DNA TGTGCCAGCAGTGAAACCCGCGGGAGGGCCAATGAGCAGTTCTTC.

The rearrangement joins TRBV7-2 to TRBJ1-5, with D possibly matching TRBD1 (5 bases). The CDR3 has 15 residues. The germline V gene has CDR1 SGHTA and CDR2 FQGNSA. Trimming removed 2 bases from V and 1 base from J, with 9 bases in between. The CDR3 spells CASSLWGISNQPQHF. In DNA form, the CDR3 reads TGTGCCAGCAGCTTATGGGGGATAAGCAATCAGCCCCAGCATTTT.

This clonotype was observed a few times. CDR3 sequence reads: CATRAGADTGELFF. The CDR3 region has the DNA TGTGCCACCAGAGCGGGAGCGGACACCGGGGAGCTGTTTTTT. V is TRBV24-1 and J is TRBJ2-2; 8 bases are shared with TRBD2. CDR3 length: 14 residues. J was trimmed by 3 bases and V by 7 bases; bases with no gene match: 3. From germline, CDR1 is KGHDR and CDR2 SFDVKD.

This clonotype was recorded only once. V usage is TRBV2 and J usage is TRBJ2-1; D call uncertain. This CDR3 has 12 residues. Germline V gives CDR1 SNHLY, CDR2 FYNNEI. V was clipped by 8 bases and J by 2 bases, with 7 bases between them. The CDR3 is CASVETYNEQFF. Here the CDR3 DNA reads TGTGCCAGCGTCGAAACCTACAATGAGCAGTTCTTC.

For this clonotype: One end of the junction is discordant with germline, which a read error may explain. The chain employs TRBV20-1 and TRBJ2-1; 13 bases match TRBD2. The CDR3 extends over 15 amino acids. Germline values: CDR1 DFQATT, CDR2 SNEGSKA (reference sequence). CDR3 sequence (DNA): TGCTGTGCTAGAGGACTAGCGGGGGCTTGGAATGAGCAGTTCTTC. Protein sequence: CCARGLAGAWNEQFF.

In its sample, this clonotype was seen a few times. The chain joins TRBV9 to TRBJ1-5, with D tentatively TRBD1 (6 bases). CDR1 SGDLS and CDR2 YYNGEE come from the germline V gene. With 3 bases removed from V and 3 bases from J, the gap between germline ends came to 13 bases. The CDR3 consists of 15 residues. The CDR3 sequence is CASSAGQGYNQPQHF. The CDR3 DNA follows: TGTGCCAGCAGCGCGGGACAAGGGTACAATCAGCCCCAGCATTTT.

The chain couples TRBV12-3 or TRBV12-4 to TRBJ2-1; TRBD2 matches 11 bases. The CDR3 is 14 residues long. J was trimmed by 8 bases and V by 5 bases; bases with no gene match: 5. The CDR3 spells CASSQTSGSDEQFF. Here the CDR3 DNA reads TGTGCCAGCAGTCAAACTAGCGGGAGCGATGAGCAGTTCTTC.

In this sample, this clonotype turned up many times. The chain carries TRBV12-3 or TRBV12-4 and TRBJ2-7, with 10 bases that match TRBD1. CDR3 length: 17 residues. Trimming removed 2 bases from V and 6 bases from J; junction bases left unmatched: 13. The CDR3 nucleotides are TGTGCCAGCAGTTTAATATCGGGACAGGGGTTCAGCGCCGAGCAGTACTTC. This gives the protein CASSLISGQGFSAEQYF.

This clonotype was found many times. The J gene is TRBJ1-5, the V gene TRBV4-2; no clear D gene. The CDR3 contains 13 residues. The germline CDR1 and CDR2 sequences are LGHNA and YNFKEQ. Trimming took 1 base from V and 3 from J, leaving 4 bases between them. The CDR3 DNA sequence: TGTGCCAGCAGCCAAGTAGACAATCAGCCCCAGCATTTT. Its protein is CASSQVDNQPQHF.

This clonotype showed up just a few times. The chain couples TRBV28 to TRBJ2-3, with D possibly TRBD2 on 6 matching bases. This CDR3 comprises 14 residues. Trimming stripped 9 bases from V and 6 bases from J, with 19 bases between. The germline V gene has CDR1 MDHEN and CDR2 SYDVKM. The CDR3 loop reads CASDSGGNFDTQYF. The CDR3, as DNA: TGTGCCAGTGACTCAGGCGGGAACTTCGATACGCAGTATTTT.

This clonotype was found a few times. V gene TRBV21-1 combines with J gene TRBJ2-3; the D call of TRBD1 is as the table states it, not checked on the DNA. TRBV21-1 is annotated as a pseudogene. The CDR3 consists of 17 residues. The CDR3, as DNA: TGTGCCAGCAGCAAGTCCAGGGGAGGACAGCCGACAGATACGCAGTATTTT. Its translation is CASSKSRGGQPTDTQYF.